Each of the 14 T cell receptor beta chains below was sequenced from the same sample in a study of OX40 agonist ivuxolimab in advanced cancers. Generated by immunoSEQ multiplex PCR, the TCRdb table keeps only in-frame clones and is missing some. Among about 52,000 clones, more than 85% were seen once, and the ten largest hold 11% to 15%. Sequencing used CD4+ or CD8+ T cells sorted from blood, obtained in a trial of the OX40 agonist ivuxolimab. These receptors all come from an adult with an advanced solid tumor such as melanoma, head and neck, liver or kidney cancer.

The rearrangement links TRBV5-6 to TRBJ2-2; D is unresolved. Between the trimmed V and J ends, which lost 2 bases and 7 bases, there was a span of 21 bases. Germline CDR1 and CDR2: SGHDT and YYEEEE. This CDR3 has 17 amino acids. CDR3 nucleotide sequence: TGTGCCAGCAGCTTATTCCCAGCGACCCTGGGGTACGGGGAGCTGTTTTTT. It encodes CASSLFPATLGYGELFF.

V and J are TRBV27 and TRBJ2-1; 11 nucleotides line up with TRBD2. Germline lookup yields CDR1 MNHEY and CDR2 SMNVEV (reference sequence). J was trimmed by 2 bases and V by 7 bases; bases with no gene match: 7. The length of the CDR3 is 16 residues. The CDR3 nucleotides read TGTGCCAGCACTCTAGCGGGGGGCCTCCCCTACAATGAGCAGTTCTTC. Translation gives CASTLAGGLPYNEQFF.

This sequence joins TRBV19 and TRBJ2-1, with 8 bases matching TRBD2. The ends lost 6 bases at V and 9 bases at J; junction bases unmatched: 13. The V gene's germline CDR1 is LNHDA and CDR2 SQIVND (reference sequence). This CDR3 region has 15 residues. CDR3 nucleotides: TGTGCCAGTAGAACCGGGACTAGGGTCGGGGGTGAGCAGTTCTTC. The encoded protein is CASRTGTRVGGEQFF.

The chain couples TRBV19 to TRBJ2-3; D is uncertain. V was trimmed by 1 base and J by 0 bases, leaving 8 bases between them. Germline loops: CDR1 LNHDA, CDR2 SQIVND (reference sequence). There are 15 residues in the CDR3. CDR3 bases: TGTGCCAGTAGTATAGGGGTCTCTAGCACAGATACGCAGTATTTT. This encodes CASSIGVSSTDTQYF.

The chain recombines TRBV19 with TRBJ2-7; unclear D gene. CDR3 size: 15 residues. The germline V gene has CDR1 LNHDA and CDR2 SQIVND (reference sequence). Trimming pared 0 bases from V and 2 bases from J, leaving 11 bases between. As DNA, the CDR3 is TGTGCCAGTAGTATAGATCACGTCGGCCCCTACGAGCAGTACTTC. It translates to CASSIDHVGPYEQYF. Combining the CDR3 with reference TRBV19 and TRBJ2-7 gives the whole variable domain DGGITQSPKYLFRKEGQNVTLSCEQNLNHDAMYWYRQDPGQGLRLIYYSQIVNDFQKGDIAEGYSVSREKKESFPLTVTSAQKNPTAFYLCASSIDHVGPYEQYFGPGTRLTVT.

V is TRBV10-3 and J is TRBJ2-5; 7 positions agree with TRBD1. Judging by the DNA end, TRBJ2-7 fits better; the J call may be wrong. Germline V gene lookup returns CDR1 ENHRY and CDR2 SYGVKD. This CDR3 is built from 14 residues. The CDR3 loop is CAISLSGTAVEQYF. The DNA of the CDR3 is TGTGCCATCAGTCTAAGTGGGACAGCGGTCGAGCAGTACTTC.

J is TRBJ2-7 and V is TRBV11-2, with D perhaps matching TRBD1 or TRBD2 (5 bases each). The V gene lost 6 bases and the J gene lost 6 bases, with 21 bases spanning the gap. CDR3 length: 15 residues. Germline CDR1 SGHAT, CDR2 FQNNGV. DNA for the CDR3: TGTGCCAGCAGTCGTTCCGGGACCAAGTCGGGCGAGCAGTACTTC. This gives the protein CASSRSGTKSGEQYF.

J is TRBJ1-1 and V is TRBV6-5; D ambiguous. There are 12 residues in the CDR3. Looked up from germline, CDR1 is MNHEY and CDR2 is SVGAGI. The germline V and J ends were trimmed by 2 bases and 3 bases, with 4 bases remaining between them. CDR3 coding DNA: TGTGCCAGCAGTTACGGGGACACTGAAGCTTTCTTT. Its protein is CASSYGDTEAFF.

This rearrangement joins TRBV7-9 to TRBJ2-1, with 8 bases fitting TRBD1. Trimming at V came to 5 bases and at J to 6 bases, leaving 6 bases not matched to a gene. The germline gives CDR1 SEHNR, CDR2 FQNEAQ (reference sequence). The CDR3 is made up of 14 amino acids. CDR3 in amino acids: CASSRQGRGNEQFF. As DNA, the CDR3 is TGTGCCAGCAGCCGACAGGGGCGCGGCAATGAGCAGTTCTTC.

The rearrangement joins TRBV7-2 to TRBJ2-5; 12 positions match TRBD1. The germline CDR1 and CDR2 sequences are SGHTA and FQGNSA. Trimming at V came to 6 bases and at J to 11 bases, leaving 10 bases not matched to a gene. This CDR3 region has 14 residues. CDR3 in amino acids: CASSRAGQGAAQYF. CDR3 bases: TGTGCCAGCAGTCGGGCGGGACAGGGGGCAGCTCAGTACTTC.

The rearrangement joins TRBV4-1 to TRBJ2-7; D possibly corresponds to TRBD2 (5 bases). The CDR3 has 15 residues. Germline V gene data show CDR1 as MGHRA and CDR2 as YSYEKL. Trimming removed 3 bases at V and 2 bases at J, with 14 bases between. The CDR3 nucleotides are TGCGCCAGCAGCCAGGGTAACAAGAGGGCCTACGAGCAGTACTTC. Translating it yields CASSQGNKRAYEQYF.

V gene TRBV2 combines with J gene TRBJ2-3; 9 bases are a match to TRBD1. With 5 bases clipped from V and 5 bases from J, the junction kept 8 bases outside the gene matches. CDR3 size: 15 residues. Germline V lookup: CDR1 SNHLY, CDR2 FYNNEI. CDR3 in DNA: TGTGCCAGCAGTACCGGGACAGGGACCCTAGATACGCAGTATTTT. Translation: CASSTGTGTLDTQYF. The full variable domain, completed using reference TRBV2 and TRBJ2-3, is EPEVTQTPSHQVTQMGQEVILRCVPISNHLYFYWYRQILGQKVEFLVSFYNNEISEKSEIFDDQFSVERPDGSNFTLKIRSTKLEDSAMYFCASSTGTGTLDTQYFGPGTRLTVL.

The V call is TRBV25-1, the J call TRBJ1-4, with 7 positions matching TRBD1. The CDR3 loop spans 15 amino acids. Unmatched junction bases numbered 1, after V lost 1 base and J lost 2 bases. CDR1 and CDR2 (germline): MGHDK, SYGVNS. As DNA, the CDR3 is TGTGCCAGCAGTGAATTGACAGGGACTAATGAAAAACTGTTTTTT. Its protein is CASSELTGTNEKLFF.

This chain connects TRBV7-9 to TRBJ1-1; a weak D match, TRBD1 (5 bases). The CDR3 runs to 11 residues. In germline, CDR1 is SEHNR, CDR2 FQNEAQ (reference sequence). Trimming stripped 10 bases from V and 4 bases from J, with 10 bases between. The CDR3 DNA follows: TGTGCCACCCTGGGGGGCACTGAAGCTTTCTTT. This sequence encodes CATLGGTEAFF.